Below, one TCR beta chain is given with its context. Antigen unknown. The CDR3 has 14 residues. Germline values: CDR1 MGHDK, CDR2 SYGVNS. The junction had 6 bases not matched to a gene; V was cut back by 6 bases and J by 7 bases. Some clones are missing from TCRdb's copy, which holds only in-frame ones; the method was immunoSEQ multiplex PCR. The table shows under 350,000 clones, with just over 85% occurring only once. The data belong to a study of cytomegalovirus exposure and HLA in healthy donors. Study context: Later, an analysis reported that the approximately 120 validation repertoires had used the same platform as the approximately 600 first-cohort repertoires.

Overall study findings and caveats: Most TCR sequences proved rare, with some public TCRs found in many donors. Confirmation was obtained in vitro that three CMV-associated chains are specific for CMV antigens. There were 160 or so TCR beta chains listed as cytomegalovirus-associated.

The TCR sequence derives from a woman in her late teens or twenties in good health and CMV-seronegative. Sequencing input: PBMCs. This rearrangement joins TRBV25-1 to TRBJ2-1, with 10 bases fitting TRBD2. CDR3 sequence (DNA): TGTGCCAGCAGCCTCAGCGGGGGGGCGAATGAGCAGTTCTTC. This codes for CASSLSGGANEQFF.